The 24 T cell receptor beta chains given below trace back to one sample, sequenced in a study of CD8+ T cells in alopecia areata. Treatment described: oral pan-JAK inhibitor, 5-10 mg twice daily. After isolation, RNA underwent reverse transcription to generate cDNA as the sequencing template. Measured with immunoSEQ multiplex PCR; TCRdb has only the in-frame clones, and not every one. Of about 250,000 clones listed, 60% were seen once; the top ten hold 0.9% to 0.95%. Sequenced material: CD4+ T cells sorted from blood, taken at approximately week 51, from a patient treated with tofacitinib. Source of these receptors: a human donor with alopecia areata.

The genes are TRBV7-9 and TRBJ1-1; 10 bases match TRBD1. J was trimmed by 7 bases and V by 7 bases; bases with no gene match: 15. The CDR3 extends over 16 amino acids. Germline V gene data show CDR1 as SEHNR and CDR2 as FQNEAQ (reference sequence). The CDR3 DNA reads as TGTGCCAGCATCAACCCCGGTGGGACAGGGGCCGTTGAAGCTTTCTTT. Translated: CASINPGGTGAVEAFF.

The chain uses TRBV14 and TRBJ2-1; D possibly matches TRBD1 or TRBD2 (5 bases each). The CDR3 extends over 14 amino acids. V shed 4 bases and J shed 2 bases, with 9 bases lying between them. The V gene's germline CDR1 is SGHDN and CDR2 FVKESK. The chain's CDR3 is CASSLGVAYNEQFF. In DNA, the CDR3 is TGTGCCAGCAGCCTGGGGGTAGCCTACAATGAGCAGTTCTTC.

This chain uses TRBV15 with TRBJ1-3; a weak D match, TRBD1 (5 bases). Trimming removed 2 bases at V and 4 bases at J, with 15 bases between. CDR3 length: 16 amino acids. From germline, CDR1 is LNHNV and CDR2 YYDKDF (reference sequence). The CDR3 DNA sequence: TGTGCCACCAGCAGACAGGGTTTCGACTTCGGAAACACCATATATTTT. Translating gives CATSRQGFDFGNTIYF.

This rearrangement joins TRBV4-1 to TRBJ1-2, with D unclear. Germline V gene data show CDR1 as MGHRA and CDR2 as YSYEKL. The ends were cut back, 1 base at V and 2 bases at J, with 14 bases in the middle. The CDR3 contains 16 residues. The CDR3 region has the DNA TGCGCCAGCAGCCAAGTGCGGAGACGCACAAACTATGGCTACACCTTC. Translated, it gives CASSQVRRRTNYGYTF.

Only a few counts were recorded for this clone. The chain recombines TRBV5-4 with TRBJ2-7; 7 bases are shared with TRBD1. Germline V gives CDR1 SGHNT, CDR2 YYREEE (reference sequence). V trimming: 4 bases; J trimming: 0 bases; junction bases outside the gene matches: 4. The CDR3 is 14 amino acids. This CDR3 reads CASSTGQTSYEQYF. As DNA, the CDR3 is TGTGCCAGCAGCACGGGACAGACCTCCTACGAGCAGTACTTC.

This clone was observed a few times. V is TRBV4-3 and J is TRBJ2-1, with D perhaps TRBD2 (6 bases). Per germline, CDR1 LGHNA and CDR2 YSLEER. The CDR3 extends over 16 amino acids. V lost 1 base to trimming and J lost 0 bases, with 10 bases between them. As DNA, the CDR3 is TGCGCCAGCAGCCAAGGGGACGGGAGCTCCTACAATGAGCAGTTCTTC. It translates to CASSQGDGSSYNEQFF.

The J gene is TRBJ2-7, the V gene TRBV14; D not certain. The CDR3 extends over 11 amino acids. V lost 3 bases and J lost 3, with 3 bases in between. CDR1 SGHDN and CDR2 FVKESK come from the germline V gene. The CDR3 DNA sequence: TGTGCCAGCAGCCACGGCTACGAGCAGTACTTC. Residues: CASSHGYEQYF. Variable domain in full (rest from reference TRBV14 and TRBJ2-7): EAGVTQFPSHSVIEKGQTVTLRCDPISGHDNLYWYRRVMGKEIKFLLHFVKESKQDESGMPNNRFLAERTGGTYSTLKVQPAELEDSGVYFCASSHGYEQYFGPGTRLTVT.

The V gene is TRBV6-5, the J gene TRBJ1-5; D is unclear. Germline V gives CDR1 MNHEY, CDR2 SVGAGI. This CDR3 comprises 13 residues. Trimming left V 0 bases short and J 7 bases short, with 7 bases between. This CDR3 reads CASSYSREQPQHF. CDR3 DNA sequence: TGTGCCAGCAGTTACTCGAGGGAACAGCCCCAGCATTTT.

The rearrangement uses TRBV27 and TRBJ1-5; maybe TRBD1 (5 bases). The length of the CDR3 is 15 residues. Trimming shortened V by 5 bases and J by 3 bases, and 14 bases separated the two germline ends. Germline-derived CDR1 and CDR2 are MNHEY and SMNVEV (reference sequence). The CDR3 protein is CASSPAGRPNQPQHF. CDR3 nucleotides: TGTGCCAGCAGTCCGGCAGGGCGGCCCAATCAGCCCCAGCATTTT.

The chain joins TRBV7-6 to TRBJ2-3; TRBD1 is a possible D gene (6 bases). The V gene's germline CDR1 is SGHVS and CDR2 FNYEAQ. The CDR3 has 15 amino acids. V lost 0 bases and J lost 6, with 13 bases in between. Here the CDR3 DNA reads TGTGCCAGCAGCTTAGCGGGGGCCTTGTCGGATACGCAGTATTTT. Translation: CASSLAGALSDTQYF.

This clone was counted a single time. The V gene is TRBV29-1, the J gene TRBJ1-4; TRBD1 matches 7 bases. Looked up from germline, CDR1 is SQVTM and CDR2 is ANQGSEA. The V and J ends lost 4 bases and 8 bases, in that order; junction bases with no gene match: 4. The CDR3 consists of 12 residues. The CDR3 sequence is CSVGQGGEKLFF. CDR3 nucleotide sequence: TGCAGCGTTGGACAGGGAGGGGAAAAACTGTTTTTT.

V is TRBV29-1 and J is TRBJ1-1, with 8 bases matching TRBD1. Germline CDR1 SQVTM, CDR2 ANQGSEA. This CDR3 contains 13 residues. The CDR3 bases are TGCAGTTGGGTCGGACAGGGCAACACTGAAGCTTTCTTT. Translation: CSWVGQGNTEAFF.

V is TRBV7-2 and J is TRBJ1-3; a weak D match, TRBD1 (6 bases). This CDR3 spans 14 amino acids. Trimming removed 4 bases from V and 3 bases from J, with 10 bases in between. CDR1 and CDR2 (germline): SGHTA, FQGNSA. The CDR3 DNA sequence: TGTGCCAGCAGCTCATACAGGGTTGGAAACACCATATATTTT. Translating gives CASSSYRVGNTIYF.

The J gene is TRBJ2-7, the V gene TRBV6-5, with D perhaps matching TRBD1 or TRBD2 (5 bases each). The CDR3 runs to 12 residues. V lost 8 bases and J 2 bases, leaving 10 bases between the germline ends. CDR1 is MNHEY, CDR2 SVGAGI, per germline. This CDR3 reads CASSGRPYEQYF. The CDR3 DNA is TGTGCCAGCTCGGGACGGCCCTACGAGCAGTACTTC.

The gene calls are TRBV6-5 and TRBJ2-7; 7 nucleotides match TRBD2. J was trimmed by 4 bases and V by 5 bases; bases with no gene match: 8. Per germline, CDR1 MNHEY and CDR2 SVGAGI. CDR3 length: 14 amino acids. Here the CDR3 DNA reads TGTGCCAGCAGTCCTGGGGGGACTATTTACGAGCAGTACTTC. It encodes CASSPGGTIYEQYF.

CDR3 nucleotides: TGTGCCAGCAGCTTAGCGGGGTTCGCAGATACGCAGTATTTT. Protein product: CASSLAGFADTQYF. V and J are TRBV7-2 and TRBJ2-3; D remains ambiguous. The CDR3 is 14 residues long. Germline V lookup: CDR1 SGHTA, CDR2 FQGNSA. With 0 bases removed from V and 4 bases from J, the gap between germline ends came to 8 bases.

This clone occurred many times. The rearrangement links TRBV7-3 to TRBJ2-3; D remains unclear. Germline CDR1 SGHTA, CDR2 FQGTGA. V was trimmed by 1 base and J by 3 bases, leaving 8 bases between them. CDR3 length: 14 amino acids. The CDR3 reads CASSLIWGTDTQYF. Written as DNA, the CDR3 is TGTGCCAGCAGCTTAATATGGGGAACAGATACGCAGTATTTT. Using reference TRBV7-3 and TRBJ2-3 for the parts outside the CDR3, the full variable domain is GAGVSQTPSNKVTEKGKYVELRCDPISGHTALYWYRQSLGQGPEFLIYFQGTGAADDSGLPNDRFFAVRPEGSVSTLKIQRTERGDSAVYLCASSLIWGTDTQYFGPGTRLTVL.

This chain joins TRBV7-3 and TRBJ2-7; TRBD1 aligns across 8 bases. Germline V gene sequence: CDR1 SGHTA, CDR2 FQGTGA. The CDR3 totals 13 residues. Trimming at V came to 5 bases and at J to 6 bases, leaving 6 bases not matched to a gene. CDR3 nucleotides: TGTGCCAGCAGCATCCGACAGGGGAGCGAGCAGTACTTC. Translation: CASSIRQGSEQYF.

CDR3 in DNA: TGCAGCGTTAGGACTAGCGGGGGGAACACCGGGGAGCTGTTTTTT. It yields the protein CSVRTSGGNTGELFF. The chain is built from TRBV29-1 and TRBJ2-2, with 13 positions matching TRBD2. V lost 5 bases, J lost 1 base, and 1 base stayed unmatched. There are 15 residues in the CDR3. Germline V gene sequence: CDR1 SQVTM, CDR2 ANQGSEA.

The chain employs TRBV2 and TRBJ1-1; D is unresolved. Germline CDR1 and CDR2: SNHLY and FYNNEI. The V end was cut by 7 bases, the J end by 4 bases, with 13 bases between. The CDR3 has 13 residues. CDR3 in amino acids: CASKGIRSTEAFF. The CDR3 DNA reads TGTGCCAGCAAAGGGATTAGGAGCACTGAAGCTTTCTTT.

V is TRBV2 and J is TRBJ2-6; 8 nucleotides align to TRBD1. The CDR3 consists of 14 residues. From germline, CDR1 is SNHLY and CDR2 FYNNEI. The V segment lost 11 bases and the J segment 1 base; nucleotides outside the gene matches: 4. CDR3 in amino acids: CAWDRRSGANVLTF. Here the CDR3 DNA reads TGTGCCTGGGACAGGCGTTCTGGGGCCAACGTCCTGACTTTC. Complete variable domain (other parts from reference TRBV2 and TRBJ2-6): EPEVTQTPSHQVTQMGQEVILRCVPISNHLYFYWYRQILGQKVEFLVSFYNNEISEKSEIFDDQFSVERPDGSNFTLKIRSTKLEDSAMYFCAWDRRSGANVLTFGAGSRLTVL.

This CDR3 is CASSPGRDHGYTF. The CDR3 coding sequence is TGTGCCAGCTCACCGGGTAGGGACCATGGCTACACCTTC. The chain combines TRBV18 with TRBJ1-2, with TRBD1 as a possible D gene (5 bases). The V end lost 3 bases, the J end lost 6 bases, and 11 bases lay between the germline ends. CDR1 and CDR2 from the germline V gene are KGHSH and LQKENI. The CDR3 spans 13 residues.

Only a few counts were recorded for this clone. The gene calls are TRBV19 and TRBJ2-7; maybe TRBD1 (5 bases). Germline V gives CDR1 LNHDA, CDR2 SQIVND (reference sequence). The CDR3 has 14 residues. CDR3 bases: TGTGGTTCCCGAGATGGGGCATACTCCGGCGAGCAGTACTTC. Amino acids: CGSRDGAYSGEQYF.

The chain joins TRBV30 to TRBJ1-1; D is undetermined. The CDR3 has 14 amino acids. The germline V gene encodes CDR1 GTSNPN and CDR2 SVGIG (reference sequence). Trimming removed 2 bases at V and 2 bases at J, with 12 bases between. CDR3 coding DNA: TGTGCCTGGAGTCGGGCGTGGGTAAACACTGAAGCTTTCTTT. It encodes CAWSRAWVNTEAFF.